The clone carrying this T cell receptor beta chain was counted many times. These data belong to a study of T cells in Graves' hyperthyroidism and ophthalmopathy. Losses at the gene ends were 6 bases for V and 3 bases for J; bases not matched to a gene: 8. Germline CDR1 is LGHNA and CDR2 is YNFKEQ. The CDR3 is 15 residues long. Using RNA transcripts as the source, TCR beta CDR3 regions were amplified. Carried out on the TCR CDR3, a first-round RT-PCR used the HTBI primer set. TCRdb re-analysed the multiplex PCR reads in MiXCR, keeping a single row per CDR3 protein. The profile covers around 290,000 distinct CDR3 sequences, with roughly 15% appearing a single time and 7% to 8.5% taken by the ten largest. These patients, aged 18 to 65, had recently diagnosed hyperthyroidism lasting under 2 months.

The TCR originated in a woman between 25 and 40 years old with Graves' hyperthyroidism that later progressed to Graves' ophthalmopathy. The rearrangement uses TRBV4-2 and TRBJ2-3, with 8 bases that match TRBD2. The sample consisted of blood. CDR3 amino acids: CASSQIAGRTDTQYF. The CDR3 nucleotides are TGTGCCAGCAGTCAAATAGCGGGAAGGACAGATACGCAGTATTTT.